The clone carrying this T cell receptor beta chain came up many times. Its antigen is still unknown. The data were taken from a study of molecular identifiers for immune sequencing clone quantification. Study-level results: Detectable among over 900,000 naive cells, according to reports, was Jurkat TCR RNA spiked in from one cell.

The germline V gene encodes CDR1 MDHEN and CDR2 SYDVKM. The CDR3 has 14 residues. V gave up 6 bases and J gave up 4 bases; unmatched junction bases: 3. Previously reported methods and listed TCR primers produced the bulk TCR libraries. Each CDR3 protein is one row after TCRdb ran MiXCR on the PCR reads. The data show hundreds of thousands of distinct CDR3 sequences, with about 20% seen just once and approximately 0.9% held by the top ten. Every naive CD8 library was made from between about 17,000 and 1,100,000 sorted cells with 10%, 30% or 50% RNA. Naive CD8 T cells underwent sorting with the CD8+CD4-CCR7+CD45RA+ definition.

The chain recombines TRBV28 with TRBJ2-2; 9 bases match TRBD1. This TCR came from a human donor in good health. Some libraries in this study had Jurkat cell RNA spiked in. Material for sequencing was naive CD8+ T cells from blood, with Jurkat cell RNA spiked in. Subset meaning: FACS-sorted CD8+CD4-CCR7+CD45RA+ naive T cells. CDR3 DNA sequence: TGTGCCAGCAGCCGGGACAGGGTCACCGGGGAGCTGTTTTTT. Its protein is CASSRDRVTGELFF.